These 12 T cell receptor beta chains share one sample of origin, sequenced in a study of PD-L1 blockade in urothelial cancer. Produced via immunoSEQ multiplex PCR; TCRdb's table is partial and in-frame only. Of about 100,000 clones in the sample, over 75% were seen once. The sample here was PBMCs, taken around atezolizumab (anti-PD-L1) treatment. All receptors come from a man aged 45-65 years with urothelial cancer.

The J gene is TRBJ2-7, the V gene TRBV27; 7 bases are shared with TRBD1. V lost 2 bases and J lost 2; bases outside the gene matches: 6. The CDR3 is 15 amino acids. CDR1 and CDR2 from the germline V gene are MNHEY and SMNVEV (reference sequence). CDR3 region: CASSLQHGTAYEQYF. Here the CDR3 DNA reads TGTGCCAGCAGTTTACAACACGGGACAGCCTACGAGCAGTACTTC.

The chain is built from TRBV11-2 and TRBJ2-5; 12 bases align to TRBD2. Germline assignment: CDR1 SGHAT and CDR2 FQNNGV. V gave up 3 bases and J gave up 5 bases; unmatched junction bases: 4. The CDR3 sequence is 15 residues long. The CDR3 DNA sequence: TGTGCCAGCAGCTTTTCGACTAGCGGGGGCGAGACCCAGTACTTC. Translated, it gives CASSFSTSGGETQYF.

The rearrangement joins TRBV7-3 to TRBJ2-1, with D unclear. The V and J ends lost 3 bases and 3 bases respectively, with 6 bases between them. Per germline, CDR1 SGHTA and CDR2 FQGTGA. The CDR3 loop spans 13 amino acids. The CDR3, as DNA: TGTGCCAGCAGCTTGACTGGCTACAATGAGCAGTTCTTC. As protein: CASSLTGYNEQFF.

The chain joins TRBV5-1 to TRBJ2-5, with D possibly TRBD1 on 5 matching bases. The CDR3 runs to 14 residues. Trimming shortened V by 0 bases and J by 4 bases, and 10 bases separated the two germline ends. Germline V gene lookup returns CDR1 SGHRS and CDR2 YFSETQ. Here the CDR3 DNA reads TGCGCCAGCAGCTTGGCGCCAGGGATAGAGACCCAGTACTTC. This encodes CASSLAPGIETQYF.

CDR3 sequence: CASTRSDEQYF. DNA of the CDR3: TGTGCCAGCACGAGGTCCGACGAGCAGTACTTC. The chain links TRBV28 to TRBJ2-7, with D hard to call. The V end was cut by 7 bases, the J end by 5 bases, with 9 bases between. CDR1 is MDHEN and CDR2 is SYDVKM in the germline V gene. This CDR3 spans 11 amino acids.

V gene TRBV14 combines with J gene TRBJ2-2; 10 bases align to TRBD2. The CDR3 consists of 15 residues. Per germline, CDR1 SGHDN and CDR2 FVKESK. The junction had 5 bases not matched to a gene; V was cut back by 4 bases and J by 6 bases. In DNA form, the CDR3 reads TGTGCCAGCAGCCCCCGGCTAGCGGGAGCCGGGGAGCTGTTTTTT. Translating gives CASSPRLAGAGELFF.

The J gene is TRBJ1-2, the V gene TRBV28, with TRBD1 matching over 10 bases. CDR3 length: 15 residues. Trimming took 5 bases from V and 5 from J; bases not matched to a gene: 8. The germline gives CDR1 MDHEN, CDR2 SYDVKM. CDR3 sequence (DNA): TGTGCCAGCAGTGGGCGGACAGGGGGGAATTATGGCTACACCTTC. This gives the protein CASSGRTGGNYGYTF.

The chain couples TRBV6-5 to TRBJ2-1; TRBD1 agrees at 7 bases. This CDR3 contains 16 residues. Trimming removed 2 bases from V and 4 bases from J; junction bases left unmatched: 8. CDR1 and CDR2 from the germline V gene are MNHEY and SVGAGI. The CDR3 region is CASSYGGRGRYNEQFF. The CDR3 DNA reads TGTGCCAGCAGTTACGGGGGAAGGGGGCGGTACAATGAGCAGTTCTTC.

This clone was recorded many times. The rearrangement uses TRBV5-1 and TRBJ2-1, with TRBD2 matching over 7 bases. The CDR3 is 15 amino acids. Looked up from germline, CDR1 is SGHRS and CDR2 is YFSETQ. After removal of 5 bases from V and 7 bases from J, the junction contained 12 bases not matched to a gene. CDR3 coding DNA: TGCGCCAGCAGTCCCGGCGGGAGTAATGGGAATGAGCAGTTCTTC. Translation gives CASSPGGSNGNEQFF.

The chain has TRBV5-1 and TRBJ1-2, with D maybe TRBD1 (5 bases). Deletions cut 2 bases from V and 7 bases from J, with 12 bases between. Germline V lookup: CDR1 SGHRS, CDR2 YFSETQ. This CDR3 has 13 residues. CDR3 nucleotide sequence: TGCGCCAGCAGCTTCCGGGGGATGGGTGGCTACACCTTC. Its translation: CASSFRGMGGYTF.

The rearrangement uses TRBV9 and TRBJ2-3, with D perhaps matching TRBD1 (5 bases). Germline V gene lookup returns CDR1 SGDLS and CDR2 YYNGEE. This CDR3 region has 15 residues. Deletions cut 4 bases from V and 6 bases from J, with 18 bases between. The CDR3 protein is CASSPRPVKGDTQYF. CDR3 in DNA: TGTGCCAGCAGCCCGAGGCCGGTAAAGGGGGATACGCAGTATTTT. The full variable domain, completed using reference TRBV9 and TRBJ2-3, is DSGVTQTPKHLITATGQRVTLRCSPRSGDLSVYWYQQSLDQGLQFLIQYYNGEERAKGNILERFSAQQFPDLHSELNLSSLELGDSALYFCASSPRPVKGDTQYFGPGTRLTVL.

This chain uses TRBV6-1 with TRBJ2-1; TRBD2 matches 7 bases. CDR1 MNHNS and CDR2 SASEGT come from the germline V gene. The trim removed 6 bases at V and 0 bases at J, leaving 2 bases unmatched. This CDR3 has 14 residues. The CDR3 DNA reads as TGTGCCAGCAGGCGGGAGAGCTCCTACAATGAGCAGTTCTTC. Its translation is CASRRESSYNEQFF.